A single sample is the source of the 9 T cell receptor beta chains below, sequenced in a study of blood T cell repertoires in COVID-19. Method: immunoSEQ multiplex PCR; TCRdb's copy keeps in-frame clones and lacks some. The sample holds about 300,000 clones, around nine tenths seen once. The sample consisted of peripheral blood. The source is a woman aged 25 to 39 with COVID-19, enrolled during active disease.

The CDR3 region has the DNA TGTGCCAGTAGTTTCGGACAGAAGCAGTACTTC. It encodes CASSFGQKQYF. This chain links TRBV19 with TRBJ2-7, with D possibly matching TRBD1 (6 bases). The CDR3 contains 11 residues. V dropped 5 bases and J dropped 8 bases, with 10 bases sitting between them. The germline V gene encodes CDR1 LNHDA and CDR2 SQIVND (reference sequence).

V gene TRBV9 combines with J gene TRBJ2-2; D may be TRBD2 (5 bases). The germline gives CDR1 SGDLS, CDR2 YYNGEE. V was shortened by 4 bases and J by 0 bases, with 13 bases between the two germline ends. The CDR3 runs to 16 residues. This CDR3 is CASSFYRGSNTGELFF. DNA for the CDR3: TGTGCCAGCAGCTTTTATCGGGGATCGAACACCGGGGAGCTGTTTTTT.

V is TRBV10-2 and J is TRBJ2-1; D may be TRBD1 (6 bases). Trimming pared 6 bases from V and 4 bases from J, leaving 10 bases between. The CDR3 totals 13 residues. CDR1 and CDR2 (germline): WSHSY, SAAADI. In nucleotides, the CDR3 is TGCGCCAGCAGCCTGCAGGGGTACAATGAGCAGTTCTTC. Protein: CASSLQGYNEQFF.

V usage is TRBV18 and J usage is TRBJ2-2; a weak D match, TRBD1 (6 bases). Germline values: CDR1 KGHSH, CDR2 LQKENI. The CDR3 is made up of 15 amino acids. The V end was cut by 3 bases, the J end by 4 bases, with 12 bases between. The CDR3 bases are TGTGCCAGCTCACCCTACAGGGTCGGCACCGGGGAGCTGTTTTTT. Its translation is CASSPYRVGTGELFF.

The rearrangement joins TRBV10-3 to TRBJ1-1; 12 nucleotides match TRBD1. The germline V gene encodes CDR1 ENHRY and CDR2 SYGVKD. V was clipped by 5 bases and J by 0 bases; unmatched bases: 13. CDR3 length equals 19 residues. This CDR3 reads CAISHLGGTGGLMNTEAFF. For the CDR3, the DNA is TGTGCCATCAGTCACCTGGGCGGGACAGGGGGCCTCATGAACACTGAAGCTTTCTTT.

The V gene is TRBV12-3 or TRBV12-4, the J gene TRBJ2-1; possibly TRBD2 for D (6 bases). The CDR3 loop spans 13 amino acids. V dropped 3 bases and J dropped 9 bases, with 12 bases sitting between them. In DNA, the CDR3 is TGTGCCAGCAGTTTCTCCCGGGGAGGTGAGCAGTTCTTC. It translates to CASSFSRGGEQFF.

The V and J genes are TRBV27 and TRBJ1-2; D is uncertain. CDR3 length: 14 amino acids. Germline CDR1 is MNHEY and CDR2 is SMNVEV (reference sequence). The V end was cut by 6 bases, the J end by 4 bases, with 15 bases between. CDR3 protein: CASSPVETAYGYTF. In DNA form, the CDR3 reads TGTGCCAGCAGCCCGGTGGAGACGGCCTATGGCTACACCTTC.

This clone was observed a single time. This chain connects TRBV6-6 to TRBJ1-2; 8 nucleotides agree with TRBD1. Per the germline V gene, CDR1 is MNHNY and CDR2 is SVGAGI (reference sequence). The CDR3 totals 20 residues. Losses at the gene ends were 6 bases for V and 2 bases for J; bases not matched to a gene: 23. CDR3 loop: CASSTFGQGKGPRANYGYTF. The CDR3 region has the DNA TGTGCCAGCAGCACCTTCGGACAGGGAAAGGGACCGAGGGCGAACTATGGCTACACCTTC.

This chain links TRBV9 with TRBJ1-1; D is perhaps TRBD1 (5 bases). V was cut by 3 bases and J by 4 bases, with 13 bases left in between. This CDR3 has 14 residues. Germline V gene data show CDR1 as SGDLS and CDR2 as YYNGEE. The CDR3 loop is CASSDPLRGTEAFF. The DNA of the CDR3 is TGTGCCAGCAGCGATCCTCTTAGGGGCACTGAAGCTTTCTTT.